This T cell receptor beta chain was obtained from a study of T-cell memory formation after mild COVID-19. The overall study: Each donor largely had its own TCR clusters.

Regarding the study as a whole: Some clones that responded turned up in pre-infection memory, which suggests that cross-reactive memory joined in. Most CD4+ clones that shrank were in CM and EM, while CD8+ ones turned up in EMRA.

TCRdb re-called the 5' RACE reads through MiXCR, storing one row per CDR3 protein. The table shows about half a million distinct CDR3 sequences, with 15% to 20% occurring only once. This clonotype was counted at least ten times. Its antigen is unidentified. This TCR came from an adult woman who had mild COVID-19 (a few samples of this study predate the infection). Cell type and time point are not known. Input material: PBMCs or a T cell subset sorted from them (not recorded which).

The CDR3 is CASSPLLKTGELFF. The CDR3 bases are TGCGCCAGCAGCCCCTTACTTAAGACCGGGGAGCTGTTTTTT. The chain couples TRBV4-1 to TRBJ2-2, with D unresolved. In germline, CDR1 is MGHRA, CDR2 YSYEKL. The CDR3 sequence is 14 residues long. Deletions cut 4 bases from V and 5 bases from J, with 11 bases between.